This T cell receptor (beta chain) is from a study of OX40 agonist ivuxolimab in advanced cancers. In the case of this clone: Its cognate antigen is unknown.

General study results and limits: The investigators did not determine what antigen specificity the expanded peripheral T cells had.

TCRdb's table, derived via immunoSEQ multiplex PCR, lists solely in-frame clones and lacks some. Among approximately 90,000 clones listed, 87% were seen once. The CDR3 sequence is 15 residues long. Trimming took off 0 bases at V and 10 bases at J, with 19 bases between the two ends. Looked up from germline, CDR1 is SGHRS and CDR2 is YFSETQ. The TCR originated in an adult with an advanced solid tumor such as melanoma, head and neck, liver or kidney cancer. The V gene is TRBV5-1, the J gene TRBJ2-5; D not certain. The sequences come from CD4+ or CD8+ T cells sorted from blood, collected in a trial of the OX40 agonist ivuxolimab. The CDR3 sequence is CASSLGVLSQEVQYF. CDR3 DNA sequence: TGCGCCAGCAGCTTGGGGGTTCTTTCTCAAGAGGTCCAGTACTTC.